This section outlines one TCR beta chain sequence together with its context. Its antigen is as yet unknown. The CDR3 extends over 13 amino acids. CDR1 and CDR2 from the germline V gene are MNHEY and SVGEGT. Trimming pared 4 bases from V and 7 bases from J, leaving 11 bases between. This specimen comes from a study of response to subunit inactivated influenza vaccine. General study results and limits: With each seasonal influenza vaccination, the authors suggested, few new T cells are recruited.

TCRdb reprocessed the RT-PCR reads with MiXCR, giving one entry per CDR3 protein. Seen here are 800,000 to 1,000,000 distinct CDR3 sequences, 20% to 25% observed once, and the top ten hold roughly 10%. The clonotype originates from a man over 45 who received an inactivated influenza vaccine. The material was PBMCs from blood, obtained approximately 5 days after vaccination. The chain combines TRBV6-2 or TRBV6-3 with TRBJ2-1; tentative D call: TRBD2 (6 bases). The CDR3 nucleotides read TGTGCCAGCAGTTCCGGGACTTTTAATGAGCAGTTCTTC. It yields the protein CASSSGTFNEQFF.